This T cell receptor (beta chain) was sequenced for a study of cytotoxic CD8 clonotypes in ibrutinib-treated CLL. Data came from immunoSEQ multiplex PCR; TCRdb stores just in-frame clones and leaves some out. The sample carries fewer than 35,000 clones, approximately 85% recorded once. The receptor was derived from a human donor with chronic lymphocytic leukemia. Material: PBMCs, obtained after 24 months of ibrutinib treatment.

CDR3 in amino acids: CASSPKAGEGGNQPQHF. The CDR3 DNA sequence: TGTGCCAGCTCACCTAAAGCGGGAGAGGGGGGCAATCAGCCCCAGCATTTT. The chain joins TRBV18 to TRBJ1-5; D possibly corresponds to TRBD1 (6 bases). CDR1 and CDR2 from the germline V gene are KGHSH and LQKENI. CDR3 length equals 17 residues. Trimming removed 3 bases at V and 2 bases at J, with 17 bases between.